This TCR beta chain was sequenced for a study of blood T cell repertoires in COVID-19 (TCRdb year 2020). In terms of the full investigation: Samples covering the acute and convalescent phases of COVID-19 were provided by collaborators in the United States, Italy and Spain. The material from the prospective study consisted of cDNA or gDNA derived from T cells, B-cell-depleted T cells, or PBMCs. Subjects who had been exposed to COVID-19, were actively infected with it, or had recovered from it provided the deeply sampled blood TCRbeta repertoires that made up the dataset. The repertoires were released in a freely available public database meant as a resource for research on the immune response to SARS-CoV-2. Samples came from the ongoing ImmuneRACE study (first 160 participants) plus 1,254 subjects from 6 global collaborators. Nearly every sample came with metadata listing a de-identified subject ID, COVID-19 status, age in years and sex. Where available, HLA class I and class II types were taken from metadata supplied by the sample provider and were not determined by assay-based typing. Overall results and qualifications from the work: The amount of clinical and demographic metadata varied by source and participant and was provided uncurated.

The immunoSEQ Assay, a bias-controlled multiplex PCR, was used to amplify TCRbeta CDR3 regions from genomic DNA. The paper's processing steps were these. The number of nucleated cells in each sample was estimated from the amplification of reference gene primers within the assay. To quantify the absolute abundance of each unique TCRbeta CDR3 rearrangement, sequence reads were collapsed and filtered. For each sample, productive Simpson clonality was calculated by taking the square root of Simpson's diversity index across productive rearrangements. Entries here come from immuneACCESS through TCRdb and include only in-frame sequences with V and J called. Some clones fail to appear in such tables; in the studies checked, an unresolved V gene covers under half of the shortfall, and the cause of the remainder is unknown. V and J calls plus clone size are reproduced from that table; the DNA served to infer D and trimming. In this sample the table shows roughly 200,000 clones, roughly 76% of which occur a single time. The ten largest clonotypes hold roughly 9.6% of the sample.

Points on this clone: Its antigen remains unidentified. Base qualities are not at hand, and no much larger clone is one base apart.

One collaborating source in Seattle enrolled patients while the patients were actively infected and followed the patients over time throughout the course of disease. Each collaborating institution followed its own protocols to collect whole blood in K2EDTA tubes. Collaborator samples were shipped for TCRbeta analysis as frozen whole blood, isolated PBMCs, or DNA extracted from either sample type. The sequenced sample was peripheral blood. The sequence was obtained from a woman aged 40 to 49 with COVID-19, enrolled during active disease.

The DNA sequence is as follows: TGTGCCAGCAGCCAACTACAGGGTATCCAAGAGACCCAGTACTTC. Translated, it reads CASSQLQGIQETQYF. This receptor chain uses TRBV14 and TRBJ2-5; the best D guess is TRBD1, with 6 bases matching. The CDR3 contains 15 residues, cysteine and phenylalanine counted. Only the CDR3 part of the read is kept: 45 bases, read in frame from the first base. CDR1 and CDR2, looked up from the germline V gene, are SGHDN and FVKESK. Trimming at the junction amounts to 2 bases on V and 1 base on J, and the germline ends lie 11 bases apart.